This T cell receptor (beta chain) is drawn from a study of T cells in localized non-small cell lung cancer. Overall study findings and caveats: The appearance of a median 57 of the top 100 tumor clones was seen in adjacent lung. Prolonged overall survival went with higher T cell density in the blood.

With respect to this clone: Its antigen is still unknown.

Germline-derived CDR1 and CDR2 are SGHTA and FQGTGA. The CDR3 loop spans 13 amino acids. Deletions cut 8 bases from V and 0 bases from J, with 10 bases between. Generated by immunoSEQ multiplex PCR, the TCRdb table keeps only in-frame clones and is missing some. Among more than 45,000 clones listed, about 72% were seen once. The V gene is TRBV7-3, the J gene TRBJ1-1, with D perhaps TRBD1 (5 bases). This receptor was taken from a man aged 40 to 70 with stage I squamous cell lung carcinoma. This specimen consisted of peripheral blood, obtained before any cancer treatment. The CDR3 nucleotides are TGTGCCAGCGGGGCCGGGATGAACACTGAAGCTTTCTTT. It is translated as CASGAGMNTEAFF.